This T cell receptor beta chain was captured by sequencing in a study of T cell repertoires in cytomegalovirus infection (dated by TCRdb to the late 2010s). Notes on the research overall: Donor HLA type was relevant to the analysis, as public TCR beta signatures indicated carriage of CMV infection together with the matching HLA type.

Data came from an Illumina HiSeq 1500. The public reads were reanalyzed by TCRdb: fastp trimming at Q25, MiXCR alignment, in-frame beta chains only. All rows with the same CDR3 protein become a single entry with the most common DNA and genes. The sample table holds 450,000 to 600,000 distinct CDR3 sequences, of which around 11% were seen once. Roughly a tenth of the sample goes to the ten largest clones. As encoded in the germline V gene (reference sequence), CDR1 is SEHNR while CDR2 is FQNEAQ. The CDR3 spans 12 residues, from the cysteine through the phenylalanine. Only the CDR3 DNA is retained, 36 bases long and in frame from the first base. The junction carries 12 bases between V and J, which are trimmed by 8 bases and 7 bases respectively. This clonotype was observed a handful of times. Its specific antigen is unknown. No clone much larger than this one lies a single base away; base qualities are absent.

Paper-wide results and their limitations: In both this cohort and an independent cohort of some 350 donors, the cumulative frequency of public TCR beta family members distinguished carriers of CMV infection plus the relevant HLA type. The ex vivo response was dominated by HLA-C-restricted CMV-specific TCR beta clonotypes, which also provided the single most frequent clonotype in two of eight donors.

The source is a human donor in good health (CMV status not recorded). Some clones in this sample may be carry-over from other donors' samples. The sequence links TRBV7-9 to TRBJ1-5, with the D gene too uncertain to name. Sequencing input: PBMCs. The sequenced DNA is TGTGCCAGCTCCCTGGACCGACAGCCCCAGCATTTT. Its protein product is CASSLDRQPQHF.